The T cell receptor (beta chain) under discussion was sequenced for a study of blood T cell repertoires in COVID-19. Background on the study: The United States, Italy and Spain provided the acute and convalescent COVID-19 samples. Nucleic acid was either cDNA or gDNA, and it came from T cells, B-cell-depleted T cells, or PBMCs.

Original processing notes: Amplifying reference gene primers gave estimates of nucleated cell counts. Measured with immunoSEQ multiplex PCR; TCRdb has only the in-frame clones, and not every one. The DNA gave D and trimming, while V, J and clone size come from that table. The data show about 230,000 clones, with over 70% seen just once and roughly 7.9% held by the top ten. Sequencing input: peripheral blood. The TCR was taken from a woman older than 75 with acute or convalescent COVID-19.

The CDR3 loop is CASSDGQGITDTQYF. The CDR3 DNA reads TGTGCCAGCAGTGACGGACAGGGAATTACAGATACGCAGTATTTT. The chain carries TRBV25-1 and TRBJ2-3; 8 positions match TRBD1. CDR1 and CDR2 (germline): MGHDK, SYGVNS. CDR3 length: 15 residues. V gave up 3 bases and J gave up 3 bases; unmatched junction bases: 5. Looking up the rest from reference TRBV25-1 and TRBJ2-3 gives the full variable domain: EADIYQTPRYLVIGTGKKITLECSQTMGHDKMYWYQQDPGMELHLIHYSYGVNSTEKGDLSSESTVSRIRTEHFPLTLESARPSHTSQYLCASSDGQGITDTQYFGPGTRLTVL.